A single sample is the source of the 28 T cell receptor beta chains below, sequenced in a study of CD8 T cells in ankylosing spondylitis. TCRdb re-called the 5' RACE reads through MiXCR, storing one row per CDR3 protein. The data show some 270,000 distinct CDR3 sequences, more than 25% seen once. Sequencing was performed on blood, either unsorted or a sorted T cell fraction (not recorded which). These receptor sequences come from a male donor with ankylosing spondylitis or in good health (not recorded which).

The V call is TRBV12-3 or TRBV12-4, the J call TRBJ1-4; TRBD1 aligns across 7 bases. The junction had 6 bases not matched to a gene; V was cut back by 6 bases and J by 8 bases. The CDR3 is 13 amino acids. CDR3 in amino acids: CASSLDRAEKLFF. The CDR3 bases are TGTGCCAGCAGCCTTGACAGGGCCGAAAAACTGTTTTTT.

This CDR3 is CSARPSDRANEKLFF. The CDR3 bases are TGCAGTGCTAGACCCTCGGACAGGGCAAATGAAAAACTGTTTTTT. The chain joins TRBV20-1 to TRBJ1-4; 8 nucleotides match TRBD1. Germline V gene lookup returns CDR1 DFQATT and CDR2 SNEGSKA (reference sequence). Germline trimming cut 2 bases from V and 5 bases from J; bases unmatched to any gene: 7. This CDR3 is built from 15 residues.

The rearrangement joins TRBV12-3 or TRBV12-4 to TRBJ2-3, with 7 positions matching TRBD1. This CDR3 region has 14 residues. V was clipped by 5 bases and J by 4 bases; unmatched bases: 6. The CDR3 reads CASSPGGHADTQYF. CDR3 nucleotides: TGTGCCAGCAGTCCAGGGGGTCACGCAGATACGCAGTATTTT.

V gene TRBV12-3 or TRBV12-4 combines with J gene TRBJ2-7, with D perhaps TRBD2 (5 bases). Trimming cost V 6 bases and J 6 bases, with 18 bases left between them. The CDR3 is made up of 14 amino acids. For the CDR3, the DNA is TGTGCCAGCAGCATGGACTCCCGCCTAGTCGAGCAGTACTTC. It encodes CASSMDSRLVEQYF.

This clonotype has more than one count but fewer than ten. The V call is TRBV6-1, the J call TRBJ2-3; unclear D gene. In germline, CDR1 is MNHNS, CDR2 SASEGT. The V gene lost 2 bases and the J gene lost 1 base, with 13 bases spanning the gap. The CDR3 totals 16 residues. The CDR3, as DNA: TGTGCCAGCAGTGAATTTTTAGAGGCTGGCACAGATACGCAGTATTTT. Its protein product is CASSEFLEAGTDTQYF.

The chain has TRBV20-1 and TRBJ2-3, with D maybe TRBD1 (6 bases). V was shortened by 0 bases and J by 4 bases, with 17 bases between the two germline ends. There are 16 residues in the CDR3. Germline CDR1 DFQATT, CDR2 SNEGSKA (reference sequence). The CDR3 sequence is CSARDLVRGSADTQYF. Here the CDR3 DNA reads TGCAGTGCTAGAGATCTTGTGAGGGGGAGCGCAGATACGCAGTATTTT.

The genes are TRBV29-1 and TRBJ1-1, with D uncertain. The length of the CDR3 is 13 residues. V dropped 3 bases and J dropped 4 bases, with 12 bases sitting between them. Germline V gene data show CDR1 as SQVTM and CDR2 as ANQGSEA. The CDR3 nucleotides read TGCAGCGTTGAGGGGTCAGGTGGCACTGAAGCTTTCTTT. Translating it yields CSVEGSGGTEAFF.

The sample holds a few counts of this clonotype. The CDR3 here is CASSLINGEAGTYEQYF. The CDR3 DNA reads TGTGCCAGCAGCTTGATCAACGGCGAGGCGGGTACCTACGAGCAGTACTTC. The rearrangement links TRBV5-5 to TRBJ2-7; maybe TRBD2 (5 bases). The germline V and J ends were trimmed by 1 base and 2 bases, with 19 bases remaining between them. The CDR3 runs to 17 residues. The germline V gene has CDR1 SGHKS and CDR2 YYEKEE (reference sequence).

This clonotype was seen a handful of times. This chain joins TRBV6-6 and TRBJ2-5; D unresolved. The germline gives CDR1 MNHNY, CDR2 SVGAGI (reference sequence). Trimming took 4 bases from V and 2 from J, leaving 8 bases between them. The CDR3 is 13 residues long. The CDR3 DNA reads TGTGCCAGCAGTTCATTTGAGCAAGAGACCCAGTACTTC. The encoded protein is CASSSFEQETQYF.

This clonotype was picked up a small number of times. This rearrangement joins TRBV4-2 to TRBJ2-1; no reliable D call. Germline CDR1 and CDR2: LGHNA and YNFKEQ. V lost 2 bases, J lost 9 bases, and 20 bases lay in between. CDR3 length equals 16 residues. The CDR3 bases are TGTGCCAGCAGCCAAAACCCTGGGCCGCGTAACGGTGAGCAGTTCTTC. Amino acid sequence: CASSQNPGPRNGEQFF.

This clonotype was seen a few times. The V gene is TRBV6-5, the J gene TRBJ1-5; a weak D match, TRBD1 (5 bases). The CDR3 runs 13 residues. Per the germline V gene, CDR1 is MNHEY and CDR2 is SVGAGI. V lost 2 bases and J lost 6, with 8 bases in between. The CDR3: CASSYGGGQPQHF. In DNA, the CDR3 is TGTGCCAGCAGTTACGGGGGAGGTCAGCCCCAGCATTTT.

J is TRBJ2-1 and V is TRBV25-1; 8 positions match TRBD2. V dropped 3 bases and J dropped 5; count of bases not matched to a gene: 9. The CDR3 contains 16 residues. The germline gives CDR1 MGHDK, CDR2 SYGVNS. As DNA, the CDR3 is TGTGCCAGCAGTGATTCCAGCGGGGGTACCGACAATGAGCAGTTCTTC. Translation: CASSDSSGGTDNEQFF. Full variable domain (remainder filled in from reference TRBV25-1 and TRBJ2-1): EADIYQTPRYLVIGTGKKITLECSQTMGHDKMYWYQQDPGMELHLIHYSYGVNSTEKGDLSSESTVSRIRTEHFPLTLESARPSHTSQYLCASSDSSGGTDNEQFFGPGTRLTVL.

The chain is built from TRBV5-5 and TRBJ1-4; D perhaps matches TRBD1 (6 bases). Trimming pared 1 base from V and 3 bases from J, leaving 7 bases between. Germline V gene data show CDR1 as SGHKS and CDR2 as YYEKEE (reference sequence). The CDR3 runs to 14 residues. For the CDR3, the DNA is TGTGCCAGCAGCTTGACAGGGCCTAATGAAAAACTGTTTTTT. Protein product: CASSLTGPNEKLFF.

This clonotype has only one observation. CDR3 DNA: TGCAGTGCTACGACTAGTGGAGATACGCAGTATTTT. Amino acids: CSATTSGDTQYF. This chain connects TRBV20-1 to TRBJ2-3; possibly TRBD2 for D (6 bases). V was cut by 4 bases and J by 5 bases, with 10 bases left in between. CDR1 DFQATT and CDR2 SNEGSKA come from the germline V gene (reference sequence). The length of the CDR3 is 12 residues.

The chain uses TRBV12-3 or TRBV12-4 and TRBJ2-3, with 12 bases aligning to TRBD2. J was trimmed by 5 bases and V by 3 bases; bases with no gene match: 6. The CDR3 is made up of 16 amino acids. The CDR3 DNA reads TGTGCCAGCAGTTTTACTAGCGGGGGGCAGATAGATACGCAGTATTTT. It translates to CASSFTSGGQIDTQYF.

The chain joins TRBV7-9 to TRBJ2-7; maybe TRBD2 (5 bases). The germline gives CDR1 SEHNR, CDR2 FQNEAQ (reference sequence). Trimming removed 5 bases at V and 0 bases at J, with 14 bases between. CDR3 length equals 15 residues. The CDR3 nucleotides are TGTGCCAGCAGCCCTCGGACGGGGAACTCCTACGAGCAGTACTTC. Residues: CASSPRTGNSYEQYF.

V usage is TRBV20-1 and J usage is TRBJ2-3, with 9 bases identical to TRBD1. Germline CDR1 DFQATT, CDR2 SNEGSKA (reference sequence). The CDR3 covers 16 residues. Trimming removed 1 base from V and 3 bases from J; junction bases left unmatched: 8. CDR3: CSARVGTGWRTDTQYF. CDR3 in DNA: TGCAGTGCTAGAGTAGGGACAGGGTGGCGGACAGATACGCAGTATTTT.

This clonotype has just a few counts. The V call is TRBV20-1, the J call TRBJ1-2; D gene unclear. The germline V and J ends were trimmed by 5 bases and 7 bases, with 17 bases remaining between them. The CDR3 is made up of 13 amino acids. Germline V CDR1 and CDR2: DFQATT, SNEGSKA (reference sequence). Here the CDR3 DNA reads TGCAGTGCTCGGACGGCCCTGAGAGGTGGCTACACCTTC. The encoded protein is CSARTALRGGYTF.

V usage is TRBV3-1 and J usage is TRBJ2-1; D gene unclear. This CDR3 contains 14 residues. Trimming removed 5 bases at V and 11 bases at J, with 19 bases between. Looked up from germline, CDR1 is LGHDT and CDR2 is YNNKEL (reference sequence). CDR3 sequence: CASSSTSGDSKQFF. The DNA for the CDR3 is TGTGCCAGCAGCTCTACAAGTGGTGATTCCAAGCAGTTCTTC.

The chain carries TRBV7-9 and TRBJ2-2, with D unclear. CDR1 is SEHNR and CDR2 is FQNEAQ in the germline V gene (reference sequence). CDR3 size: 13 residues. Trimming removed 1 base at V and 4 bases at J, with 4 bases between. In nucleotides, the CDR3 is TGTGCCAGCAGCTTAGGACCCACCGGGGAGCTGTTTTTT. Amino acid sequence: CASSLGPTGELFF.

The table lists this clonotype with a few counts. The V and J genes are TRBV5-5 and TRBJ1-6, with 7 bases identical to TRBD1. CDR1 is SGHKS, CDR2 YYEKEE, per germline (reference sequence). The CDR3 is 15 amino acids. V was pared by 0 bases and J by 6 bases, with 3 bases of the junction left unmatched. The CDR3 bases are TGTGCCAGCAGCTTGGACAGGGGACTTAATTCACCCCTCCACTTT. Its protein product is CASSLDRGLNSPLHF. The complete variable domain, with remaining parts taken from reference TRBV5-5 and TRBJ1-6, reads DAGVTQSPTHLIKTRGQQVTLRCSPISGHKSVSWYQQVLGQGPQFIFQYYEKEERGRGNFPDRFSARQFPNYSSELNVNALLLGDSALYLCASSLDRGLNSPLHFGNGTRLTVT.

This clonotype occurred a few times. CDR3 amino acids: CSARAGQGAPADTQYF. Here the CDR3 DNA reads TGCAGTGCTAGAGCAGGACAGGGGGCGCCCGCAGATACGCAGTATTTT. J is TRBJ2-3 and V is TRBV20-1; 11 bases match TRBD1. Trimming removed 1 base from V and 4 bases from J; junction bases left unmatched: 7. This CDR3 is 16 amino acids long. CDR1 DFQATT and CDR2 SNEGSKA come from the germline V gene (reference sequence).

This clonotype was seen more than once but under ten times. This chain joins TRBV20-1 and TRBJ2-5; TRBD2 matches at 7 bases. J was trimmed by 4 bases and V by 3 bases; bases with no gene match: 5. From germline, CDR1 is DFQATT and CDR2 SNEGSKA (reference sequence). The CDR3 is made up of 13 amino acids. CDR3 in amino acids: CSARGPSGETQYF. The DNA for the CDR3 is TGCAGTGCTAGGGGTCCTAGCGGAGAGACCCAGTACTTC.

The chain employs TRBV20-1 and TRBJ1-4, with D possibly being TRBD1 (5 bases). V was trimmed by 1 base and J by 2 bases, leaving 8 bases between them. This CDR3 region has 14 residues. Germline V gives CDR1 DFQATT, CDR2 SNEGSKA (reference sequence). CDR3 amino acids: CSARGGITNEKLFF. CDR3 sequence (DNA): TGCAGTGCTAGAGGGGGGATCACTAATGAAAAACTGTTTTTT.

This clonotype was detected only a few times. V usage is TRBV6-5 and J usage is TRBJ2-2; D not resolved. V dropped 0 bases and J dropped 8 bases, with 13 bases sitting between them. The CDR3 extends over 15 amino acids. Per the germline V gene, CDR1 is MNHEY and CDR2 is SVGAGI. This CDR3 is CASSYSSPFLGELFF. The CDR3 coding sequence is TGTGCCAGCAGTTACTCTTCCCCCTTCTTAGGGGAGCTGTTTTTT.

The V call is TRBV20-1, the J call TRBJ2-5; 12 bases fit TRBD2. Per the germline V gene, CDR1 is DFQATT and CDR2 is SNEGSKA (reference sequence). V gave up 3 bases and J gave up 4 bases; unmatched junction bases: 6. This CDR3 has 15 residues. The CDR3 loop is CSARPGLAGLETQYF. Here the CDR3 DNA reads TGCAGTGCTAGGCCGGGACTAGCGGGCTTAGAGACCCAGTACTTC.

J is TRBJ1-1 and V is TRBV9; 7 nucleotides align to TRBD1. Unmatched junction bases numbered 12, after V lost 4 bases and J lost 6 bases. Germline values: CDR1 SGDLS, CDR2 YYNGEE. This CDR3 is 15 amino acids long. CDR3 residues: CASSPRTGHEPEAFF. The CDR3 region has the DNA TGTGCCAGCAGCCCAAGGACAGGCCATGAACCTGAAGCTTTCTTT.

In its sample, this clonotype was seen a few times. The rearrangement uses TRBV20-1 and TRBJ2-3; TRBD2 aligns across 10 bases. Germline V lookup: CDR1 DFQATT, CDR2 SNEGSKA (reference sequence). V gave up 6 bases and J gave up 1 base; unmatched junction bases: 10. The CDR3 length is 16 residues. The CDR3 DNA follows: TGCAGTGCACCCATACTAGCGGGGAAAGGCACAGATACGCAGTATTTT. It specifies CSAPILAGKGTDTQYF.